The clone carrying this TCR beta chain was recorded at least ten times. Its antigen is unidentified. The data were obtained in a study of neurological immune-mediated disorders. V gave up 7 bases and J gave up 2 bases, with 2 bases separating them. Germline V CDR1 and CDR2: SGHTA, FQGNSA. This CDR3 comprises 11 residues. General observations from the study: Phylogenetic grouping placed 18 of 34 multiple sclerosis patients' repertoires in one related-CDR3 cluster, a possible signature.

The cDNA was synthesized by means of template-switch 5'RACE, which was carried out with 10-nucleotide random UMIs. TCRdb analysed the 5' RACE reads with MiXCR anew, one entry per CDR3 protein. This table holds 40,000 or so distinct CDR3 sequences, 2.5% found once. This TCR came from a man aged 45 to 65 with multiple sclerosis. This chain links TRBV7-2 with TRBJ2-2; no firm D call. The sequencing input was PBMCs. The chain's CDR3 is CASTNTGELFF. CDR3 nucleotides: TGTGCCAGCACCAACACCGGGGAGCTGTTTTTT.